The rows below give T cell receptor beta chains drawn from one sample of a study of control samples from healthy donors and cancer patients. Clones were sequenced by immunoSEQ multiplex PCR, and TCRdb holds only the in-frame ones, with some missing. The data show roughly 200,000 clones, about 94% seen once. Sequencing was carried out using blood. All receptors come from a man over 45 in good health. Both conserved end residues are part of each CDR3.

TRBV11-3	TRBJ2-2	CASSSMDRGELFF
TRBV9	TRBJ1-2	CASSVGRGGAIYGYTF
TRBV18	TRBJ1-4	CASSGPGTVPEKLFF
TRBV9	TRBJ1-1	CASSVGDGGTEAFF
TRBV7-8	TRBJ2-5	CASSLAWGQETQYF
TRBV10-3	TRBJ2-5	CAISERLAGEGETQYF
TRBV2	TRBJ1-1	CASSEGVTEAFF
TRBV4-3	TRBJ2-3	CASSQDWGQGVADTQYF
TRBV19	TRBJ2-2	CASSMGTQSGELFF
TRBV7-2	TRBJ2-3	CASSLRKQITDTQYF
TRBV3-1/TRBV3-2	TRBJ1-2	CASSPGTVKSYTF
TRBV5-1	TRBJ1-6	CASSPGTYNSPLHF
TRBV30	TRBJ1-5	CAWSVAGGRDNQPQHF
TRBV6-5	TRBJ2-7	CASSRQGYEQYF
TRBV7-2	TRBJ1-4	CASSLYREVNEKLFF
TRBV27	TRBJ2-7	CASTPRGGSSYEQYF
TRBV7-3	TRBJ1-1	CASSSSGGSYTEAFF
TRBV6-6	TRBJ2-2	CASSRGETNTGELFF
TRBV11-3	TRBJ2-1	CASSLGGAPYNEQFF
TRBV6-5	TRBJ2-3	CASSYRPLSPADTQYF
TRBV4-2	TRBJ2-7	CASSQHGQGGEQYF
TRBV28	TRBJ2-2	CASSAANTGELFF
TRBV4-3	TRBJ1-2	CASSQGRGDGYTF
TRBV5-1	TRBJ2-5	CASSLVGQGQETQYF
TRBV10-3	TRBJ2-5	CAIRQGVAETQYF
TRBV10-3	TRBJ2-5	CAISEIGPASQYF
TRBV2	TRBJ1-1	CASRGQGRTEAFF
TRBV7-9	TRBJ1-6	CASSLGTRAGSPLHF
TRBV7-2	TRBJ2-7	CASSLIPGGWAYEQYF
TRBV6-6	TRBJ1-5	CASSYENNQPQHF
TRBV7-3	TRBJ2-2	CASSLSLASGVIGELFF
TRBV19	TRBJ2-1	CASSISANEQFF
TRBV6-5	TRBJ1-1	CASSYSRQGRTEAFF
TRBV3-1/TRBV3-2	TRBJ1-6	CASSQGQRLISPLHF
TRBV25-1	TRBJ2-5	CASSDWGSQETQYF
TRBV18	TRBJ1-2	CASSLQGEDGYTF
TRBV20-1	TRBJ1-1	CSLSILTEAFF
TRBV28	TRBJ1-4	CASTGGAEKLFF
TRBV28	TRBJ2-5	CASSLSTGQNQETQYF
TRBV6-1	TRBJ2-1	CASSEVGSTYNEQFF
TRBV21-1	TRBJ1-2	CASSKQGEWGYTF
TRBV5-5	TRBJ1-3	CASSGTGVAGNTIYF
TRBV7-9	TRBJ2-5	CASSFGETQYF
TRBV5-4	TRBJ2-2	CASSPRISGGAAGELFF
TRBV6-5	TRBJ1-4	CASRDSDRGRKLFF
TRBV5-6	TRBJ1-2	CASSLEQAYGYTF
TRBV11-2	TRBJ1-1	CASSFWGEGGKGTEAFF
TRBV5-1	TRBJ1-3	CASSLGGPPGNTIYF
TRBV7-2	TRBJ2-3	CASSSGMSAGTQYF
TRBV4-2	TRBJ1-4	CASSVFEGNNEKLFF
TRBV7-2	TRBJ2-1	CASRARAGAAPRGEFF
TRBV24-1	TRBJ2-1	CATSDQGGGSYNEQFF
TRBV6-5	TRBJ1-3	CASSHSGGPGNTIYF
TRBV5-1	TRBJ2-7	CAIQGLAGDEQYF